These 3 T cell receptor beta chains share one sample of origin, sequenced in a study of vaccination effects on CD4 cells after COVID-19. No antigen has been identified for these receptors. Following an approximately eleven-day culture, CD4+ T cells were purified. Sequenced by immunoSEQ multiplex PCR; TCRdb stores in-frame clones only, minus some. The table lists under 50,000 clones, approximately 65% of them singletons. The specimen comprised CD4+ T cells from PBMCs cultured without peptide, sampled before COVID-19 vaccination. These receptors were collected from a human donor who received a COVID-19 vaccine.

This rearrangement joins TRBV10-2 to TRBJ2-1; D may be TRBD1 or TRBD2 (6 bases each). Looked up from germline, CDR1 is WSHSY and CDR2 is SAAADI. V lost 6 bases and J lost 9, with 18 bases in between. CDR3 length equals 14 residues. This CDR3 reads CASRTGDKAGEQFF. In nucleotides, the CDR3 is TGCGCCAGCAGGACGGGGGACAAAGCGGGTGAGCAGTTCTTC.

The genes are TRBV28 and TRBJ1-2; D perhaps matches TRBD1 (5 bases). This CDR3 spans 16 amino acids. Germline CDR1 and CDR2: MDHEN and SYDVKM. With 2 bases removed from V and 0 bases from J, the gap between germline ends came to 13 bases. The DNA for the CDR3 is TGTGCCAGCAGTTTAGGGGGTGGAGGATCTAACTATGGCTACACCTTC. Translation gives CASSLGGGGSNYGYTF.

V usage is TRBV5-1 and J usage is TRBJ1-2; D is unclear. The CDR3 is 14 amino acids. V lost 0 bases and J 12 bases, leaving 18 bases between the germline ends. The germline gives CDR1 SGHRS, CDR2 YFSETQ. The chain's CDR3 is CASSLDIEGVANTF. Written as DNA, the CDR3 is TGCGCCAGCAGCTTGGATATAGAAGGTGTAGCGAACACCTTC.